This TCR beta chain was captured in a study of HIV-infected patients and healthy controls. Via MiXCR, TCRdb re-called the 5' RACE reads, giving one row per CDR3 protein. The sample has 60,000 to 70,000 distinct CDR3 sequences, 15% to 20% seen once. In germline, CDR1 is SGHKS, CDR2 YYEKEE (reference sequence). This CDR3 spans 13 amino acids. The V end was cut by 4 bases, the J end by 3 bases, with 8 bases between. The sequencing sample was made of CD4+ T cells from blood. V gene TRBV5-5 combines with J gene TRBJ1-3, with D possibly matching TRBD1 (6 bases). The receptor was isolated from a human donor in good health. CDR3 region: CASSGGSGNTIYF. The CDR3 region has the DNA TGTGCCAGCAGCGGGGGCAGTGGAAACACCATATATTTT. Combining the CDR3 with reference TRBV5-5 and TRBJ1-3 gives the whole variable domain DAGVTQSPTHLIKTRGQQVTLRCSPISGHKSVSWYQQVLGQGPQFIFQYYEKEERGRGNFPDRFSARQFPNYSSELNVNALLLGDSALYLCASSGGSGNTIYFGEGSWLTVV.